This is a list of T cell receptor beta chains from one sample in a study of T cell changes during pregnancy in multiple sclerosis. The protocol was immunoSEQ multiplex PCR, while the TCRdb copy is restricted to in-frame clones and leaves out a portion. The sample holds about 40,000 clones; 93% are singletons and the top ten take approximately 0.61%. The specimen comprised CD4+ T cells from peripheral blood mononuclear cells, sampled in the third trimester of pregnancy. These TCRs come from a female donor with multiple sclerosis, enrolled in a pregnancy study. Each CDR3 is given with its conserved first and last residue. D genes are given only for firm matches.

>.|TRBV6-4|TRBJ2-7|17
CASSDTGGVSDSYEQYF
TGTGCCAGCAGTGACACTGGCGGGGTAAGTGACTCCTACGAGCAGTACTTC
>.|TRBV28|TRBJ2-2|15
CASSSNTENTGELFF
TGTGCCAGCAGTTCCAATACAGAGAACACCGGGGAGCTGTTTTTT
>.|TRBV19|TRBJ1-4|14
CASSTYRVREKLFF
TGTGCCAGTAGTACCTACCGGGTCCGCGAAAAACTGTTTTTT
>TRBD2|TRBV7-3|TRBJ2-1|15
CASSPSRGDNNEQFF
TGTGCCAGCAGCCCTAGCCGGGGGGATAACAATGAGCAGTTCTTC
>TRBD1|TRBV19|TRBJ2-1|14
CASYPRQGIGEQFF
TGTGCCAGTTATCCGAGACAGGGGATCGGGGAGCAGTTCTTC
>TRBD2|TRBV28|TRBJ2-2|17
CASSYRTSGANTGELFF
TGTGCCAGCAGTTATCGGACTAGCGGGGCGAACACCGGGGAGCTGTTTTTT
>TRBD1|TRBV7-8|TRBJ2-1|15
CASSLETGGPNEQFF
TGTGCCAGCAGCTTAGAGACAGGGGGACCCAATGAGCAGTTCTTC
>TRBD2|TRBV5-1|TRBJ2-7|15
CASSLVDSGSYEQYF
TGCGCCAGCAGCTTGGTGGATAGCGGGAGCTACGAGCAGTACTTC
>TRBD1|TRBV14|TRBJ2-7|15
CASSQDRDRRYEQYF
TGTGCCAGCAGCCAGGATCGGGACAGACGCTACGAGCAGTACTTC
>TRBD1|TRBV5-1|TRBJ1-6|15
CASSGLTGDNSPLHF
TGCGCCAGCAGTGGCTTGACAGGGGATAATTCACCCCTCCACTTT
>.|TRBV10-1|TRBJ2-1|16
CAGQTAGQGWDNEQFF
TGCGCCGGTCAGACCGCCGGCCAGGGATGGGACAATGAGCAGTTCTTC
>TRBD2|TRBV29-1|TRBJ2-2|16
CSVGGLAGAGTGELFF
TGCAGCGTGGGCGGACTAGCGGGAGCAGGGACCGGGGAGCTGTTTTTT
>TRBD1|TRBV5-4|TRBJ2-1|13
CASSPTGGNEQFF
TGTGCCAGCAGCCCCACAGGGGGGAATGAGCAGTTCTTC
>TRBD2|TRBV5-8|TRBJ2-1|15
CASSLGAGAVNEQFF
TGTGCCAGCAGCTTGGGAGCGGGAGCAGTCAATGAGCAGTTCTTC